The entry below gives a single TCR beta chain sequence along with its context. This CDR3 comprises 13 residues. J gave up 7 bases and V 4 bases, and 5 bases lay outside the gene matches. In the original workflow: Cell counts per sample came from amplifying reference gene primers. This table comes from immunoSEQ multiplex PCR, and its TCRdb copy is limited to in-frame clones, with some not included. V and J calls and clone size are given by that table; D and trimming were obtained from the DNA. Seen here are approximately 350,000 clones, about 88% observed once, and the top ten hold 6% to 8%. These data belong to a study of blood T cell repertoires in COVID-19. Across the whole study: Acute and convalescent COVID-19 specimens originated in the United States, Italy and Spain. In each case, the material was cDNA or gDNA derived from T cells, B-cell-depleted T cells, or PBMCs.

Patients of the Seattle cohort, enrolled during active infection, were followed longitudinally. Sequencing used peripheral blood. The sequence came from a woman aged 70-85 years with COVID-19, enrolled during active disease. V is TRBV12-3 or TRBV12-4 and J is TRBJ2-5, with 8 bases identical to TRBD1. Here the CDR3 DNA reads TGTGCCAGCAGTTCGGACAGGGAAGGGACCCAGTACTTC. Protein: CASSSDREGTQYF.